This TCR beta chain is drawn from a study of a mutant IDH1 vaccine in newly diagnosed glioma. The wider study: Vaccine administration was initiated 4-6 weeks following radiotherapy alone, or with temozolomide cycles. V12 fell at week 35 and V13, the study end, at week 47.

Study-wide points: It was 93.3% of patients that developed vaccine-induced immune responses.

As to time point: week 47, end of study. In every dose of vaccine, 300 ug of mutant IDH1 20-mer peptide was given alongside topical imiquimod. Every donor had a new WHO grade 3 or 4 astrocytoma that was IDH1-mutant, with loss of nuclear ATRX. About this clone itself: As yet, its antigen is unknown.

The CDR3 contains 14 residues. Trimming stripped 0 bases from V and 4 bases from J, with 10 bases between. Germline CDR1 reads SGHDT; CDR2 reads YYEEEE. The data were produced by immunoSEQ multiplex PCR, yet TCRdb's version contains in-frame clones alone and is incomplete. The repertoire holds fewer than 35,000 clones, about 80% seen once, with around 30% in the top ten. The origin of this receptor is a man younger than 45 with glioma. This sequence joins TRBV5-6 and TRBJ1-1, with D perhaps TRBD1 (6 bases). This sample comprised PBMCs, obtained from a glioma patient whose treatment included an IDH1 peptide vaccine. CDR3 amino acids: CASSLGTELTEAFF. The CDR3 DNA follows: TGTGCCAGCAGCTTGGGGACAGAACTCACTGAAGCTTTCTTT.